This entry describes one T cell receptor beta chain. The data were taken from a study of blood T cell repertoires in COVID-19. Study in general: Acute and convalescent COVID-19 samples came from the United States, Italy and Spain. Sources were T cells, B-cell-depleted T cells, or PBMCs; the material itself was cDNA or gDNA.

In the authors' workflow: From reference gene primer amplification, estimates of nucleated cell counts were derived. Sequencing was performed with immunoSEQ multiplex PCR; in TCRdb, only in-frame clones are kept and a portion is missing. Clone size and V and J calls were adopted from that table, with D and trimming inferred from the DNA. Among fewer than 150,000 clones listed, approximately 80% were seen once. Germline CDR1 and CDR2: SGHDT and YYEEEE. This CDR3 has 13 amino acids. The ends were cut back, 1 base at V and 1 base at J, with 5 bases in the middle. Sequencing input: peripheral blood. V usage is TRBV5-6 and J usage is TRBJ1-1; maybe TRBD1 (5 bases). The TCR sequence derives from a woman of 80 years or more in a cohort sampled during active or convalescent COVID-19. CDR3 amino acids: CASSLRGNTEAFF. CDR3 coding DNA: TGTGCCAGCAGCTTGAGGGGGAACACTGAAGCTTTCTTT. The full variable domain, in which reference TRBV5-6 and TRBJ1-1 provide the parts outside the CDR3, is DAGVTQSPTHLIKTRGQQVTLRCSPKSGHDTVSWYQQALGQGPQFIFQYYEEEERQRGNFPDRFSGHQFPNYSSELNVNALLLGDSALYLCASSLRGNTEAFFGQGTRLTVV.